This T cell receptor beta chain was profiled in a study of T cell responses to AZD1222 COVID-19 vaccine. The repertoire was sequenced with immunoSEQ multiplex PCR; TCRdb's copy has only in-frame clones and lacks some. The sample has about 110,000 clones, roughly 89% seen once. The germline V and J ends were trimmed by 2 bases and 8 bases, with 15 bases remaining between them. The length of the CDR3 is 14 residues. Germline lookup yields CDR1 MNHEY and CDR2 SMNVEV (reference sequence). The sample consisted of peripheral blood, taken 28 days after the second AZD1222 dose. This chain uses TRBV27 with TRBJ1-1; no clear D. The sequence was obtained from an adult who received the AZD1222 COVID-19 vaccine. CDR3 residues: CASSLNPGLVEAFF. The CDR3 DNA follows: TGTGCCAGCAGTTTAAACCCCGGACTTGTGGAAGCTTTCTTT.